Following are 20 T cell receptor beta chains from one sample sequenced in a study of OX40 agonist ivuxolimab in advanced cancers. Library preparation used the immunoSEQ multiplex PCR assay. TCRdb stores this immuneACCESS table with in-frame sequences only. Part of the clones is absent; in the studies checked, under half of the shortfall reflects unresolved V genes, and no reason is known for the rest. A total of about 20,000 clones appear in this sample, 80% to 90% of them only once. The ten largest clones capture roughly a sixth of the sample. This specimen consisted of CD4+ or CD8+ T cells sorted from blood, obtained in a trial of the OX40 agonist ivuxolimab. The receptors were gathered from an adult with an advanced solid tumor such as melanoma, head and neck, liver or kidney cancer.

By sample fraction, this clone is medium-sized (0.01 to 0.1%). The chain uses TRBV27 and TRBJ1-5; the match to TRBD1 covers 7 bases. The CDR3 is made up of 14 amino acids. The germline CDR1 and CDR2 sequences are MNHEY and SMNVEV (reference sequence). Trimming removed 5 bases from V and 4 bases from J; junction bases left unmatched: 5. CDR3 in amino acids: CASSHRDSNQPQHF. In DNA form, the CDR3 reads TGTGCCAGCAGTCACCGGGACAGTAATCAGCCCCAGCATTTT.

V gene TRBV27 combines with J gene TRBJ2-3, with TRBD2 matching 9 bases. J was trimmed by 0 bases and V by 10 bases; bases with no gene match: 17. The CDR3 sequence is 18 residues long. Germline V gene sequence: CDR1 MNHEY, CDR2 SMNVEV (reference sequence). The CDR3 reads CAITTSGDHPASTDTQYF. CDR3 nucleotides: TGTGCCATTACGACTAGCGGCGACCATCCCGCTAGCACAGATACGCAGTATTTT.

The CDR3 spells CASSYRRAGPTEAFF. CDR3 nucleotides: TGTGCCAGCAGTTACCGGAGGGCAGGACCCACTGAAGCTTTCTTT. The gene calls are TRBV6-5 and TRBJ1-1; D is uncertain. Germline loops: CDR1 MNHEY, CDR2 SVGAGI. The ends were cut back, 2 bases at V and 4 bases at J, with 14 bases in the middle. CDR3 length: 15 residues.

The chain recombines TRBV19 with TRBJ1-5, with a tentative D call TRBD1 (5 bases). Germline lookup yields CDR1 LNHDA and CDR2 SQIVND (reference sequence). V was pared by 8 bases and J by 4 bases, with 12 bases between. The CDR3 covers 13 residues. The CDR3 nucleotides are TGTGCCAGTTGTGACAGCCAGAATCAGCCCCAGCATTTT. As protein: CASCDSQNQPQHF.

This chain connects TRBV13 to TRBJ2-3; 11 nucleotides align to TRBD1. V gave up 1 base and J gave up 3 bases; unmatched junction bases: 3. In germline, CDR1 is PRHDT, CDR2 FYEKMQ (reference sequence). The CDR3 sequence is 16 residues long. For the CDR3, the DNA is TGTGCCAGCAGCTTAGAAGGGACAGGGGGTACAGATACGCAGTATTTT. This gives the protein CASSLEGTGGTDTQYF.

This chain links TRBV6-5 with TRBJ1-6, with TRBD1 matching over 7 bases. Unmatched junction bases numbered 1, after V lost 5 bases and J lost 0 bases. CDR1 is MNHEY, CDR2 SVGAGI, per germline. This CDR3 comprises 15 residues. DNA of the CDR3: TGTGCCAGCAGTCGACAGGGCTCCTATAATTCACCCCTCCACTTT. Protein: CASSRQGSYNSPLHF.

The chain couples TRBV6-5 to TRBJ1-6; D is ambiguous. This CDR3 spans 13 amino acids. From germline, CDR1 is MNHEY and CDR2 SVGAGI. Trimming removed 6 bases from V and 14 bases from J, with 17 bases in between. Here the CDR3 reads CASRPGGVGTLHF. CDR3 DNA: TGTGCCAGCAGACCCGGCGGGGTCGGAACCCTCCACTTT.

This clone was recorded once. In DNA, the CDR3 is TGTGCCAGCGAGGCACAACAGAACACTGAAGCTTTCTTT. This sequence encodes CASEAQQNTEAFF. The chain has TRBV2 and TRBJ1-1, with unresolved D. Germline V gene data show CDR1 as SNHLY and CDR2 as FYNNEI. The CDR3 has 13 amino acids. The V end lost 8 bases, the J end lost 1 base, and 11 bases lay between the germline ends.

This clone was seen more than once but under ten times. The genes are TRBV5-1 and TRBJ2-3; D is unresolved. Trimming stripped 0 bases from V and 10 bases from J, with 9 bases between. The CDR3 contains 12 residues. In germline, CDR1 is SGHRS, CDR2 YFSETQ. The CDR3 sequence: CASSLGGHSQYF. The CDR3 coding sequence is TGCGCCAGCAGCTTGGGGGGTCACTCGCAGTATTTT.

The rearrangement joins TRBV19 to TRBJ2-3; possible D gene TRBD2, 6 bases. CDR3 length equals 17 residues. Trimming removed 5 bases at V and 0 bases at J, with 18 bases between. Germline CDR1 reads LNHDA; CDR2 reads SQIVND (reference sequence). In nucleotides, the CDR3 is TGTGCCAGTAGTGACATGGCTAGCGTAGCTAGCACAGATACGCAGTATTTT. Translating it yields CASSDMASVASTDTQYF.

CDR3 in amino acids: CASSLGGRSEKLFF. The CDR3 coding sequence is TGTGCCAGCAGCCTAGGCGGCAGAAGTGAAAAACTGTTTTTT. V usage is TRBV7-3 and J usage is TRBJ1-4; no clear D gene. Germline V lookup: CDR1 SGHTA, CDR2 FQGTGA. The CDR3 runs 14 residues. The ends were cut back, 5 bases at V and 7 bases at J, with 14 bases in the middle. Combining the CDR3 with reference TRBV7-3 and TRBJ1-4 gives the whole variable domain GAGVSQTPSNKVTEKGKYVELRCDPISGHTALYWYRQSLGQGPEFLIYFQGTGAADDSGLPNDRFFAVRPEGSVSTLKIQRTERGDSAVYLCASSLGGRSEKLFFGSGTQLSVL.

The rearrangement links TRBV5-4 to TRBJ1-2; TRBD1 matches 11 bases. Germline V lookup: CDR1 SGHNT, CDR2 YYREEE (reference sequence). The trim removed 9 bases at V and 8 bases at J, leaving 12 bases unmatched. The CDR3 loop spans 14 amino acids. The CDR3 spells CATTDRGLSRGYTF. The CDR3 DNA reads TGTGCCACCACGGACAGGGGGCTATCTCGGGGCTACACCTTC.

V is TRBV5-1 and J is TRBJ2-7; D is tentatively TRBD1 or TRBD2 (5 bases each). Trimming stripped 4 bases from V and 3 bases from J, with 11 bases between. The CDR3 has 13 amino acids. Germline assignment: CDR1 SGHRS and CDR2 YFSETQ. The CDR3 sequence: CASSPGRDYEQYF. CDR3 coding DNA: TGCGCCAGCAGCCCGGGACGGGACTACGAGCAGTACTTC.

V and J are TRBV18 and TRBJ2-5; the D is unclear. The CDR3 is made up of 15 amino acids. The germline V and J ends were trimmed by 0 bases and 1 base, with 9 bases remaining between them. Germline CDR1 KGHSH, CDR2 LQKENI. CDR3 sequence: CASSPPSRSQETQYF. The CDR3 bases are TGTGCCAGCTCACCACCTTCTCGGAGCCAAGAGACCCAGTACTTC.

The rearrangement joins TRBV20-1 to TRBJ2-3; no clear D. Looked up from germline, CDR1 is DFQATT and CDR2 is SNEGSKA (reference sequence). V gave up 6 bases and J gave up 3 bases, with 7 bases separating them. This CDR3 is built from 11 residues. This chain's CDR3 is CSAKRTDTQYF. In nucleotides, the CDR3 is TGCAGTGCCAAAAGAACAGATACGCAGTATTTT.

This clone was detected once. The CDR3 region is CASSVGVSSYNEQFF. CDR3 DNA sequence: TGTGCCAGCAGCGTTGGGGTGAGCTCCTACAATGAGCAGTTCTTC. The V and J genes are TRBV9 and TRBJ2-1; D is undetermined. Germline V gene sequence: CDR1 SGDLS, CDR2 YYNGEE. The CDR3 is 15 amino acids. V dropped 2 bases and J dropped 0 bases, with 9 bases sitting between them.

V and J are TRBV4-3 and TRBJ2-3, with D unresolved. Per the germline V gene, CDR1 is LGHNA and CDR2 is YSLEER. Trimming stripped 1 base from V and 2 bases from J, with 10 bases between. The length of the CDR3 is 15 residues. CDR3 coding DNA: TGCGCCAGCAGCCAAGGGTCGGGCTACACAGATACGCAGTATTTT. Protein: CASSQGSGYTDTQYF.

The rearrangement links TRBV19 to TRBJ2-1; 10 nucleotides align to TRBD2. Germline V lookup: CDR1 LNHDA, CDR2 SQIVND (reference sequence). The CDR3 totals 15 residues. V trimming: 5 bases; J trimming: 9 bases; junction bases outside the gene matches: 10. For the CDR3, the DNA is TGTGCCAGTAGTTTGGGAGCGGGAGGGTCTAGTGAGCAGTTCTTC. Translation gives CASSLGAGGSSEQFF.

The chain recombines TRBV7-2 with TRBJ2-1, with a weak D call TRBD2 (7 bases). Trimming took 0 bases from V and 5 from J, leaving 11 bases between them. Germline-derived CDR1 and CDR2 are SGHTA and FQGNSA. The CDR3 sequence is 15 residues long. The chain's CDR3 is CASSLAGGGDNEQFF. The CDR3 nucleotides read TGTGCCAGCAGCTTAGCGGGAGGGGGGGACAATGAGCAGTTCTTC.

For the CDR3, the DNA is TGTGCCATCAGTGGAAATAGCAATCAGCCCCAGCATTTT. Encoded protein: CAISGNSNQPQHF. The rearrangement joins TRBV10-3 to TRBJ1-5; D is unresolved. The V and J ends lost 4 bases and 0 bases respectively, with 4 bases between them. This CDR3 has 13 residues. Germline V CDR1 and CDR2: ENHRY, SYGVKD.